This TCR beta chain was obtained from a study of cytomegalovirus exposure and HLA in healthy donors. Study findings and constraints: Most TCRs appeared rarely, but some public TCRs recurred in many donors. In vitro confirmation showed three CMV-associated chains to be CMV antigen specific.

Details on this clone: The antigen is undetermined.

This table comes from immunoSEQ multiplex PCR, and its TCRdb copy is limited to in-frame clones, with some not included. This table has about 79,000 clones, 80% to 95% appearing once. CDR1 MNHEY and CDR2 SMNVEV come from the germline V gene (reference sequence). Trimming pared 9 bases from V and 1 base from J, leaving 13 bases between. This CDR3 has 13 residues. The source material was PBMCs. The V and J genes are TRBV27 and TRBJ2-7; tentatively, D is TRBD1 (6 bases). The receptor was derived from a woman aged 30 to 39 in good health and CMV-seronegative. CDR3 region: CASRGQLSYEQYF. CDR3 in DNA: TGTGCCAGTCGAGGACAGCTTTCCTACGAGCAGTACTTC.